This is a list of T cell receptor beta chains from one sample in a study of Graves' ophthalmopathy and Graves' hyperthyroidism. A single record per CDR3 protein comes from TCRdb applying MiXCR to the multiplex PCR reads. This table holds about 620,000 distinct CDR3 sequences, 22% found once. Sample: peripheral blood. The source is a woman aged 18-29 years with stable Graves' hyperthyroidism. Some clones in this sample may be carry-over from other donors' samples. CDR3s include the opening cysteine and the closing phenylalanine or tryptophan. A D gene is named only where the DNA matches it firmly. Clone size is stated in some rows and not others, as once, few, many or a class when expanded.

TRBJ1-5	TRBV10-3	many	NA	TGTGCCATCAGTGACCAAGGGGAGGGCAGACAGCCCCAGCATTTT	CAISDQGEGRQPQHF
TRBJ1-5	TRBV6-1	NA	TRBD1	TGTGCCAGCGGGAATTATCCCGGGACAGTTAATCAGCCCCAGCATTTT	CASGNYPGTVNQPQHF
TRBJ1-1	TRBV7-3	many	TRBD1	TGTGCCAGCACCCCCCGGGGAGGGGGCGCGTACCAAGCTTTCTTT	CASTPRGGGAYQAFF
TRBJ1-2	TRBV6-2/TRBV6-3	many	TRBD1	TGTGCCAGCAGTTACTGGACAGGGTCGGCGGAAGGCTACACCTTC	CASSYWTGSAEGYTF
TRBJ2-4	TRBV27	NA	NA	TGTGCCACGCGAACAGGCTACATTCAGTACTTC	CATRTGYIQYF
TRBJ1-1	TRBV6-5	NA	NA	TGTGCCAGCAGTTTAAAGGGGGGCACCACTGAAGCTTTCTTT	CASSLKGGTTEAFF
TRBJ2-2	TRBV12-3/TRBV12-4	many	NA	TGTGCCAGCAGATACAGGATTACCGGGGAGCTGTTTTTT	CASRYRITGELFF
TRBJ2-7	TRBV6-5	many	NA	TGTGCCAGCACTTCAGAGACCTTAACCTACGAGCAGTACTTC	CASTSETLTYEQYF
TRBJ2-7	TRBV6-1	NA	NA	TGTGCCAGCACCATGAGGGCCAGGGACGGCGAGCAGTACTTC	CASTMRARDGEQYF
TRBJ2-5	TRBV6-5	many	NA	TGTGCCAGCAATTTTCGGGTTCAAGAGACCCAGTACTTC	CASNFRVQETQYF
TRBJ2-3	TRBV19	NA	NA	TGTGCCAGCTCGGGGACCGTTGCAGATACGCAGTATTTT	CASSGTVADTQYF
TRBJ1-5	TRBV6-1	NA	TRBD1	TGTGCCAGCAACTCTCCAGGGGGAACGAGTCAGCCCCGGCATTTT	CASNSPGGTSQPRHF
TRBJ1-2	TRBV6-2/TRBV6-3	many	NA	TGTGCCAGCAGTTACTCCCGACAAAGCTACACCTTC	CASSYSRQSYTF
TRBJ1-1	TRBV7-2	few	NA	TGTGCCGAACTAGGGGGGTCGACTGAAGCTTTCTTT	CAELGGSTEAFF
TRBJ2-7	TRBV9	many	NA	TGTGCCAGCAGCGTAGGGGACGGCGACTACGAGCAGTACTTC	CASSVGDGDYEQYF
TRBJ2-5	TRBV6-2/TRBV6-3	many	TRBD1	TGTGCCAGCAGTTACTCCGGGACAGGGCCTCGGGAGACCCAGTACTTC	CASSYSGTGPRETQYF
TRBJ2-7	TRBV28	many	NA	TGTGCCAGCAGTCGGAGGGCATGGGCACTCTACGAGCAGTACTTC	CASSRRAWALYEQYF
TRBJ2-7	TRBV6-5	many	TRBD2	TGTGCCAGCAGTTATTCTAGCGGGGGTGCTACCTCCTACGAGCAGTACTTC	CASSYSSGGATSYEQYF
TRBJ1-2	TRBV5-1	NA	NA	TGCGCCAGCAGCTTGGATGGGGACCGGGCACCCGGCGGCTACACCTTC	CASSLDGDRAPGGYTF
TRBJ2-5	TRBV5-1	few	TRBD2	TGCGCCAGCAGCTTATCAGCGGGGGGGCTAGAGGAGACCCAGTACTTC	CASSLSAGGLEETQYF
TRBJ1-6	TRBV9	many	NA	TGTGCCAGCAGCTCAGAGGCCCTCCGCTCCTATAATTCACCCCTCCACTTT	CASSSEALRSYNSPLHF
TRBJ2-5	TRBV6-5	many	NA	TGTGCCAGCAGTTACACCCGGAAGCCTCAAGAGACCCAGTACTTC	CASSYTRKPQETQYF
TRBJ2-7	TRBV6-1	many	TRBD2	TGTGCCACCCGGACTAGCGGGAGCTACGAGCAGTACTTC	CATRTSGSYEQYF
TRBJ1-6	TRBV28	many	NA	TGTGCCAGCAGTGAAGGACCAGCCTATAATTCACCCCTCCACTTT	CASSEGPAYNSPLHF
TRBJ2-2	TRBV28	few	NA	TGTGCCAGCAGGCGACCGGGGCCGAACACCGGGGAGCTGTTTTTT	CASRRPGPNTGELFF
TRBJ2-7	TRBV16	many	TRBD2	TGTGCCAGCAAGGGGCTAGCGGGAGACGAGCAGTACTTC	CASKGLAGDEQYF
TRBJ2-5	TRBV29-1	many	NA	TGCAGCGTGGGGGTGGAGGGGCGGGAGACCCAGTACTTC	CSVGVEGRETQYF
TRBJ1-2	TRBV12-3/TRBV12-4	NA	TRBD1	TGTGCCAGCTTCGGACAGGGGGCTGTTCTTGGGTACTATGGCTACACCTTC	CASFGQGAVLGYYGYTF
TRBJ1-3	TRBV7-2	NA	NA	TGTGCCAGCAGCTTAGGCAGGCGCTGGGGAAGCACCATATATTTT	CASSLGRRWGSTIYF
TRBJ2-5	TRBV18	many	TRBD2	TGTGCCAGCTCTTCGGGACTACTCCGGGGCGCCCAGTACTTC	CASSSGLLRGAQYF
TRBJ1-2	TRBV6-5	NA	TRBD1	TGTGCCAGCAGTTACGCGAGACAGGGGGCAAACACCTTC	CASSYARQGANTF
TRBJ2-7	TRBV5-1	many	TRBD1	TGCGCCAGCAGACCGAACCCGGGACAGGGTATTTTCGAGCAGTACTTC	CASRPNPGQGIFEQYF
TRBJ2-5	TRBV20-1	NA	NA	TGCAGTGCGGATCGCGGGACAGATGAGACCCAGTACTTC	CSADRGTDETQYF
TRBJ2-6	TRBV6-2/TRBV6-3	NA	TRBD2	TGTGCCAGCAGTTACGCCGCTAGCGGGGGCTCCGGGGCCAACGTCCTGACTTTC	CASSYAASGGSGANVLTF
TRBJ1-2	TRBV2	NA	NA	TGTGCCAGCAGGACCTTCTGGGGAGGCTACACCTTC	CASRTFWGGYTF
TRBJ1-6	TRBV5-5	NA	NA	TGTGCCAGCAGCTTGGGTCTTCCTTTGGCAGGGTCTTCACCCCTCCACTTT	CASSLGLPLAGSSPLHF
TRBJ2-7	TRBV4-2	NA	NA	TGTGCCAGCAGCCAAGGAGGAAACAGCGTTAAGGGGTTATACGAGCAGTACTTC	CASSQGGNSVKGLYEQYF
TRBJ1-5	TRBV4-1	NA	NA	TGCGCCAGCAGCCAAGGGGGGGGAACTCAGCCCCAGCATTTT	CASSQGGGTQPQHF
TRBJ2-7	TRBV7-8	many	NA	TGTGCCAGCAGCCGGGCCTATTTCGGTTACGAGCAGTACTTC	CASSRAYFGYEQYF
TRBJ2-2	TRBV27	many	NA	TGTGCCAGCAGTCCAACAGCCACCGTAAACACCGGGGAGCTGTTTTTT	CASSPTATVNTGELFF
TRBJ2-7	TRBV29-1	NA	NA	TGCAGCGTTGAAGTCACAGGGTTCGAGCAGTACTTC	CSVEVTGFEQYF
TRBJ1-5	TRBV6-1	NA	TRBD1	TGTGCCAGCAGACCTGACAGGGGACGGAATCAGCCCCAGCATTTT	CASRPDRGRNQPQHF
TRBJ1-3	TRBV6-1	many	NA	TGTGCCAGCAGTGAAGTAAACACCATATATTTT	CASSEVNTIYF
TRBJ2-7	TRBV28	many	TRBD1	TGTGCCAGCAGTCCCTGGCCGGGACAGCTACTCTACGAGCAGTACTTC	CASSPWPGQLLYEQYF
TRBJ2-7	TRBV12-3/TRBV12-4	many	TRBD1	TGTGCCAGCAGGTCGGACAGGAACCGCTACGAGCAGTACTTC	CASRSDRNRYEQYF
TRBJ1-5	TRBV28	many	NA	TGTGCCAGCAGCACCCCGAGCGATAGTCAGCCCCAGCATTTT	CASSTPSDSQPQHF
TRBJ2-7	TRBV20-1	many	TRBD2	TGCAGTGCTACAACAACTAGCGCGAGGGGCGAGCAGTACTTC	CSATTTSARGEQYF
TRBJ1-2	TRBV20-1	many	NA	TGCAGTGCTCGGGAGCCTGGCTACACCTTC	CSAREPGYTF
TRBJ2-7	TRBV4-1	NA	NA	TGCGCCAGCAGCCAATCGTGGGGGCTTTACGAGCAGTACTTC	CASSQSWGLYEQYF
TRBJ2-7	TRBV29-1	many	TRBD2	TGCAGCGCCGGGACTAGTCCGTACGAGCAGTACTTC	CSAGTSPYEQYF
TRBJ2-4	TRBV7-2	NA	NA	TGTGCCAGCAGCAGGGAGGCACAAAACATTCAGTACTTC	CASSREAQNIQYF
TRBJ2-7	TRBV29-1	many	NA	TGCAGCGTTGAATCGCAGGGTGGCTGGTGCGAGCAGTACTTC	CSVESQGGWCEQYF
TRBJ1-2	TRBV29-1	many	TRBD1	TGCAGCGTTGAAGATCTACTCACAGGGGGCGGAGGCTACACCTTC	CSVEDLLTGGGGYTF
TRBJ1-1	TRBV2	NA	NA	TGCGCCAGCATTACGGGGCGCGCATACACTGAAGCTTTCTTT	CASITGRAYTEAFF
TRBJ1-2	TRBV24-1	many	NA	TGTGCCACCAGTGATTTTTCCGGGGATGGCTACACCTTC	CATSDFSGDGYTF
TRBJ1-1	TRBV30	many	NA	TGTGCCTGGAAGGAGGGAACAGGGACTGAAGCTTTCTTT	CAWKEGTGTEAFF
TRBJ2-7	TRBV19	many	NA	TGTGCCAGTAGTAGGACAGCGCTAGATTCCTACGAGCAGTACTTC	CASSRTALDSYEQYF
TRBJ1-5	TRBV28	NA	TRBD1	TGTGCCAGCACAATTGACAGGGGTGTCCATCAGCCCCAGCATTTT	CASTIDRGVHQPQHF
TRBJ2-5	TRBV5-4	NA	NA	TGTGCCAGCAGCACACTGAAAACCCCGATCGGGGAGACCCAGTACTTC	CASSTLKTPIGETQYF